This TCR beta chain was retrieved from a study of beta chain features in type 1 diabetes. Study-level findings and limits: TCRB CDR3s from Type 1 diabetes patients were moderately but significantly shorter in all four CD4+ subsets. A definitive answer on HLA type influencing TCRB rearrangement was not reached here. With patients and controls alike, PCR might favor shorter templates to an equal degree.

CDR1 and CDR2 (germline): SGHTA, FQGNSA. This CDR3 region has 16 residues. With 3 bases removed from V and 4 bases from J, the gap between germline ends came to 16 bases. Reverse transcription of all isolated RNA meant that expressed TCRB transcripts were sequenced. Clones were read by immunoSEQ multiplex PCR, and TCRdb kept only the in-frame ones, dropping some. The data show a few hundred thousand clones, about a sixth seen once. Every donor provided one heparinised blood draw, which averaged around 110 mL. For this clone: Its antigen is not identified.

The V gene is TRBV7-2, the J gene TRBJ2-1; D may be TRBD1 (6 bases). The material sequenced was naive CD4+ T cells from blood. This clonotype was sampled from a man aged 25 to 45 with type 1 diabetes. As DNA, the CDR3 is TGTGCCAGCAGCTTGACCGGGACACCCTTTTACAATGAGCAGTTCTTC. It codes for CASSLTGTPFYNEQFF.